Listed below are T cell receptor beta chains from one sample, sequenced in a study of cytomegalovirus exposure and HLA in healthy donors. Some clones are missing from TCRdb's copy, which holds only in-frame ones; the method was immunoSEQ multiplex PCR. The sample table sets out 70,000 or so clones. The sample taken for sequencing was PBMCs. Receptor source: a female donor in good health and CMV-seropositive. The CDR3 runs from the conserved cysteine through the conserved F or W. D genes are given only for firm matches.

>TRBJ2-1|NA|TRBV11-2
TGTGCCAGCACTGCAGGGGTTTCCTACAATGAGCAGTTCTTC
CASTAGVSYNEQFF
>TRBJ1-3|NA|TRBV18
TGTGCCAGCTCACCACCTCGGGGGGGTCCAAGTGGAAACACCATATATTTT
CASSPPRGGPSGNTIYF
>TRBJ1-1|NA|TRBV5-1
TGCGCCAGCAGCTCGTTCCAGGGGAACACTGAAGCTTTCTTT
CASSSFQGNTEAFF
>TRBJ1-1|NA|TRBV30
TGTGCCTGGAGCACGGGGAGGACTGAAGCTTTCTTT
CAWSTGRTEAFF
>TRBJ2-6|NA|TRBV10-3
TGTGCCATCAGTGAGACAGCTGGGGCCAACGTCCTGACTTTC
CAISETAGANVLTF
>TRBJ2-4|NA|TRBV5-1
TGCGCCAGCAGCCCGGACTTTGGGGCCAAAAACATTCAGTACTTC
CASSPDFGAKNIQYF
>TRBJ2-7|NA|TRBV4-3
TGCGCCAGCAGCCAAGAAAACAGAGTCTACGAGCAGTACTTC
CASSQENRVYEQYF
>TRBJ1-2|NA|TRBV30
TGTGCCTGGAGTGCAGGGGCCTATGGCTACACCTTC
CAWSAGAYGYTF
>TRBJ1-2|NA|TRBV7-9
TGTGCCTCTGAGGGAGTCGACTATGGCTACACCTTC
CASEGVDYGYTF
>TRBJ1-2|TRBD1|TRBV28
TGTGCCAGCACCAGGGACAGGTCCCGTAGAGGCTACACCTTC
CASTRDRSRRGYTF
>TRBJ1-5|TRBD1|TRBV4-3
TGCGCCAGCAGCCAAGAACATGCAGGGGGACATCAGCCCCAGCATTTT
CASSQEHAGGHQPQHF
>TRBJ2-1|TRBD1|TRBV19
TGTGCCAGTAGCGGGGACAGTTCCTACAATGAGCAGTTCTTC
CASSGDSSYNEQFF
>TRBJ1-1|NA|TRBV9
TGTGCCAGCAGCTCAAAACTATCCGAGATGAACACTGAAGCTTTCTTT
CASSSKLSEMNTEAFF
>TRBJ2-1|NA|TRBV7-8
TGTGCCAGCAGCAGAACCCGGGACTCCCTGAACAATGAGCAGTTCTTC
CASSRTRDSLNNEQFF
>TRBJ2-7|TRBD1|TRBV7-2
TGTGCCAGCAGCTTTGGTCGGACAGGGTACGAGCAGTACTTC
CASSFGRTGYEQYF
>TRBJ2-7|NA|TRBV6-5
TGTGCCAGCAGTTACTCCAGATTCTCCTACGAGCAGTACTTC
CASSYSRFSYEQYF
>TRBJ2-1|TRBD2|TRBV23-1
TGCGCCAGCAGTCAATTCCTAGCGGGAGACAATGAGCAGTTCTTC
CASSQFLAGDNEQFF
>TRBJ1-5|NA|TRBV19
TGTGCCAGTCAGACAAGGAGCAATCAGCCCCAGCATTTT
CASQTRSNQPQHF
>TRBJ2-2|NA|TRBV9
TGTGCCAGCACCCCAGGGAACACCGGGGAGCTGTTTTTT
CASTPGNTGELFF
>TRBJ1-5|TRBD1|TRBV28
TGTGCCAGCAGTCCCTGGACAGGGGATCAGCCCCAGCATTTT
CASSPWTGDQPQHF
>TRBJ1-2|TRBD1|TRBV7-9
TGTGCCAGCAGCTTAGAGGGACAGGGCTCTAACTATGGCTACACCTTC
CASSLEGQGSNYGYTF
>TRBJ1-5|TRBD1|TRBV19
TGTGCCAGTAGGGACAGGGGGTATAGCAATCAGCCCCAGCATTTT
CASRDRGYSNQPQHF
>TRBJ2-2|NA|TRBV4-2
TGTGCCAGCAGCCAAACAGAAAACACCGGGGAGCTGTTTTTT
CASSQTENTGELFF
>TRBJ1-1|NA|TRBV5-4
TGTGCCAGCAGCGTCGTTTCCGGGAACACTGAAGCTTTCTTT
CASSVVSGNTEAFF
>TRBJ2-3|NA|TRBV6-5
TGTGCCAGCACCCCGGCGGGGACTTGGGATACGCAGTATTTT
CASTPAGTWDTQYF
>TRBJ1-3|NA|TRBV9
TGTGCCAGCAGCGTAGACGAGGGTACAGGAAACACCATATATTTT
CASSVDEGTGNTIYF
>TRBJ2-3|TRBD1|TRBV5-1
TGCGCCAGCAGCCCTGGACAGGGTGGGGCAGATACGCAGTATTTT
CASSPGQGGADTQYF
>TRBJ1-5|NA|TRBV6-6
TGTGCCAGCAAAGGGGGGGATCAGCCCCAGCATTTT
CASKGGDQPQHF
>TRBJ2-1|TRBD1|TRBV7-2
TGTGCCAGCAGCTCACTTCCCGGGACAGGGAACTCCTACAATGAGCAGTTCTTC
CASSSLPGTGNSYNEQFF
>TRBJ1-6|NA|TRBV28
TGTGCCAGCAGTTTGGTCTTGGGAGAGAATTCACCCCTCCACTTT
CASSLVLGENSPLHF
>TRBJ1-3|TRBD1|TRBV5-4
TGTGCCAGCAGCCCCGGACAGGGAGGAGGCACCATATATTTT
CASSPGQGGGTIYF
>TRBJ1-1|NA|TRBV7-9
TGTGCCAGCAGCTTATCCTTCACTGAAGCTTTCTTT
CASSLSFTEAFF
>TRBJ1-1|TRBD1|TRBV5-1
TGCGCCAGCACCACGACAGGGTTGAACACTGAAGCTTTCTTT
CASTTTGLNTEAFF
>TRBJ1-1|NA|TRBV28
TGTGCCACCTCAGGACACATGAACACTGAAGCTTTCTTT
CATSGHMNTEAFF